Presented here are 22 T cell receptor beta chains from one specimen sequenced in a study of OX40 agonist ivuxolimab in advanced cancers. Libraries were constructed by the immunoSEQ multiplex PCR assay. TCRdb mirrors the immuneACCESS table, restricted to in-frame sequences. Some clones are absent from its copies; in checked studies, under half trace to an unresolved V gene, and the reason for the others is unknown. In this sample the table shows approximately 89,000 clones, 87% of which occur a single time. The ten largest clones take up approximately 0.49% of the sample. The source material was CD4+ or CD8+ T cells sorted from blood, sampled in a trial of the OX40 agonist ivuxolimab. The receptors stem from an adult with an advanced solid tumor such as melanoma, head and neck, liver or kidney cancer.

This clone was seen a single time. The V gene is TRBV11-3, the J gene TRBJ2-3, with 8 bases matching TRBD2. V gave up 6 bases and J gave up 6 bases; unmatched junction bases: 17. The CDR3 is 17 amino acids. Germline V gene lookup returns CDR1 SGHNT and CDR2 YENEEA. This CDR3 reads CASSSSRWRGESDTQYF. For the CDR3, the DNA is TGTGCCAGCAGTTCCAGCCGCTGGCGGGGGGAGTCGGATACGCAGTATTTT.

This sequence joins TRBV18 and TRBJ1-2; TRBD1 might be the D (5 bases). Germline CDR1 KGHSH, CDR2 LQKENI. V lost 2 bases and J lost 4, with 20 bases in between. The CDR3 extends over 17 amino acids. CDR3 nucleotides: TGTGCCAGCTCACCATTGGATGTCGGATCCGGGGGCTATGGCTACACCTTC. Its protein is CASSPLDVGSGGYGYTF.

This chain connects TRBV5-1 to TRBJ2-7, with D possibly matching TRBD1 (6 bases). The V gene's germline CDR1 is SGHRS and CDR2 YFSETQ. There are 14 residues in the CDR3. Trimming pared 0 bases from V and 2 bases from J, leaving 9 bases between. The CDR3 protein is CASSLEWGPYEQYF. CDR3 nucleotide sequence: TGCGCCAGCAGCTTGGAGTGGGGGCCCTACGAGCAGTACTTC.

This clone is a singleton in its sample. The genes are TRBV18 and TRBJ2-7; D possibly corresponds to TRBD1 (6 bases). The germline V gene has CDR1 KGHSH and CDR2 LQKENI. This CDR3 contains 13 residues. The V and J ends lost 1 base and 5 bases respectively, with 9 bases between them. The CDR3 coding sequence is TGTGCCAGCTCACCACAACAGGGTAACGAGCAGTACTTC. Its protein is CASSPQQGNEQYF.

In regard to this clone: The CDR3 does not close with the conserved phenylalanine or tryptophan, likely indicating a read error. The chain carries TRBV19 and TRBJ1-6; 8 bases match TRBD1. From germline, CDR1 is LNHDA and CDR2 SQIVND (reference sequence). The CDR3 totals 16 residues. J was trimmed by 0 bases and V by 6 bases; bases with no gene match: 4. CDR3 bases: TGTGCCAGTAGCCGGACAGGGAACTCCTATAATTCACCCCTCCACCTT. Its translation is CASSRTGNSYNSPLHL.

As DNA, the CDR3 is TGTGCCAGCAGGGAGTCTGGAAACACCATATATTTT. It codes for CASRESGNTIYF. The chain is built from TRBV28 and TRBJ1-3, with D unclear. Germline V gene lookup returns CDR1 MDHEN and CDR2 SYDVKM. V dropped 6 bases and J dropped 1 base, with 4 bases sitting between them. This CDR3 contains 12 residues.

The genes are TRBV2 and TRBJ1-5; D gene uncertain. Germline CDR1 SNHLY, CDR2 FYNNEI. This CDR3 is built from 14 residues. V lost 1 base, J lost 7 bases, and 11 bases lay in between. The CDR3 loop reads CASSEELTAQPQHF. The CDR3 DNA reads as TGTGCCAGCAGTGAAGAACTAACGGCGCAGCCCCAGCATTTT.

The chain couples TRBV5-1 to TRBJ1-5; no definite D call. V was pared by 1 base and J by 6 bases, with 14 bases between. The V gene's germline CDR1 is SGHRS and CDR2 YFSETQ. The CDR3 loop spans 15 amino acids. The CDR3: CASSLMPGAGQPQHF. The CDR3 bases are TGCGCCAGCAGCTTGATGCCCGGCGCTGGTCAGCCCCAGCATTTT.

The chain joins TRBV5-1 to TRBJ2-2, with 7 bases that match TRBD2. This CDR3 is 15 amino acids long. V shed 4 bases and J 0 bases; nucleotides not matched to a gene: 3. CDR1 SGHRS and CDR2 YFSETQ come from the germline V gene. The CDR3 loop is CASSLADANTGELFF. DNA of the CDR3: TGCGCCAGCAGCCTAGCGGACGCGAACACCGGGGAGCTGTTTTTT.

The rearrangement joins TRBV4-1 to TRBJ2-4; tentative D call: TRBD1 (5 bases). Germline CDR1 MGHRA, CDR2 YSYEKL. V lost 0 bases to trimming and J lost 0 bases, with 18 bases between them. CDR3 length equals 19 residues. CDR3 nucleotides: TGCGCCAGCAGCCAAGAGGGGCCCGAACGGACCCTAGCCAAAAACATTCAGTACTTC. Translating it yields CASSQEGPERTLAKNIQYF.

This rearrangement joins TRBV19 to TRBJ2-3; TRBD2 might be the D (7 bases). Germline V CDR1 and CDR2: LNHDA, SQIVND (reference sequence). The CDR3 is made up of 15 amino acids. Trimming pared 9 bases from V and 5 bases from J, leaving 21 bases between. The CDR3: CASRASGGAKDTQYF. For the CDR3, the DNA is TGTGCCAGCCGGGCTAGTGGGGGGGCAAAAGATACGCAGTATTTT.

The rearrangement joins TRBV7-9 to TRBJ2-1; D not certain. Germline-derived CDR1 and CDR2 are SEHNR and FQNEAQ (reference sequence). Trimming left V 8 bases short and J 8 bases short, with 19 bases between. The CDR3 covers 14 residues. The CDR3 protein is CASGPGPPLDEQFF. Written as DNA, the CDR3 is TGTGCCAGCGGGCCTGGACCTCCCCTCGATGAGCAGTTCTTC.

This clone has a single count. CDR3 sequence reads: CASSLQDREETQYF. Written as DNA, the CDR3 is TGTGCCAGCAGCCTACAGGACAGGGAGGAGACCCAGTACTTC. The chain has TRBV6-5 and TRBJ2-5, with 8 bases identical to TRBD1. With V trimmed by 6 bases and J by 5 bases, 8 bases remained unmatched. This CDR3 comprises 14 residues. Germline CDR1 reads MNHEY; CDR2 reads SVGAGI.

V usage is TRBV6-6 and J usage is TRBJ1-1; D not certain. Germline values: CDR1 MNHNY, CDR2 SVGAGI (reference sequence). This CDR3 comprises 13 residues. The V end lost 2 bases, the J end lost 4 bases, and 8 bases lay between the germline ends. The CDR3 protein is CASSYQVVTEAFF. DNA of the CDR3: TGTGCCAGCAGTTACCAGGTTGTCACTGAAGCTTTCTTT.

The CDR3 region has the DNA TGTGCCAGCAGCAGACAGCCACCGCCGGCTAATGAAAAACTGTTTTTT. It yields the protein CASSRQPPPANEKLFF. The rearrangement uses TRBV6-6 and TRBJ1-4; a weak D match, TRBD1 (5 bases). Trimming cost V 6 bases and J 3 bases, with 17 bases left between them. In germline, CDR1 is MNHNY, CDR2 SVGAGI (reference sequence). This CDR3 is built from 16 residues.

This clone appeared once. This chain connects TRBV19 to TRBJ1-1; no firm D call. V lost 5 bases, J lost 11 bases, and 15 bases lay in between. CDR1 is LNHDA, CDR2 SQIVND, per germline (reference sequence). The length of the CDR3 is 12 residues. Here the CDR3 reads CASSPPDRGAFF. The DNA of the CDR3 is TGTGCCAGTAGTCCCCCGGATCGTGGGGCTTTCTTT.

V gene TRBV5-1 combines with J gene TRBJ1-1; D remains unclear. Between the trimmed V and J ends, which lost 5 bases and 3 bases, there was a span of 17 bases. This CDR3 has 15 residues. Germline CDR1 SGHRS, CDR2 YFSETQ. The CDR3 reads CASRSTDGEYTEAFF. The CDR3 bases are TGCGCCAGCAGGAGCACAGACGGAGAATACACTGAAGCTTTCTTT.

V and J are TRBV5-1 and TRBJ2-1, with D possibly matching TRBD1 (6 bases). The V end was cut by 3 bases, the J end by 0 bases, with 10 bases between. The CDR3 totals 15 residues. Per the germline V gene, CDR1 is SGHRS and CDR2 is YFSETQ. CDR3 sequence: CASSSTGSSYNEQFF. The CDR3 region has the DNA TGCGCCAGCAGCTCAACAGGGAGCTCCTACAATGAGCAGTTCTTC.

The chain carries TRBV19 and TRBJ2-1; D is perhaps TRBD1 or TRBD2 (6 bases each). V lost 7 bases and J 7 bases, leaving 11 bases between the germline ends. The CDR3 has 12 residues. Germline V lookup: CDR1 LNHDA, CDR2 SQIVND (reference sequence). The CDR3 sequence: CASKGGGNEQFF. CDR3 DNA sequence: TGTGCCAGTAAGGGGGGTGGGAATGAGCAGTTCTTC.

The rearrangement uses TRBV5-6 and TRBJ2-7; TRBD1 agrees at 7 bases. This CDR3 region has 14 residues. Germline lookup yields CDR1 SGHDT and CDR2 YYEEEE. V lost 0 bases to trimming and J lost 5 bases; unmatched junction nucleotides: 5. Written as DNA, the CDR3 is TGTGCCAGCAGCTTGGGACAGGGAAGGAACGAGCAGTACTTC. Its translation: CASSLGQGRNEQYF.

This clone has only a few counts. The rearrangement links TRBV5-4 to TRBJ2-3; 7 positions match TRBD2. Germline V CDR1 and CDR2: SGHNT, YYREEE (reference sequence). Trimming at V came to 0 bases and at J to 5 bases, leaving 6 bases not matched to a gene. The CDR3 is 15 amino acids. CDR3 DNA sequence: TGTGCCAGCAGCTTGGCAGGCGGGGGACTAGATACGCAGTATTTT. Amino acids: CASSLAGGGLDTQYF.

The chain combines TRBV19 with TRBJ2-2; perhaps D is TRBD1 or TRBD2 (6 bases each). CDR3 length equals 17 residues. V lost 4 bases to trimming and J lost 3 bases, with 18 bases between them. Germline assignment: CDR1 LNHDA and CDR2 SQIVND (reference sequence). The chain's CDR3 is CASSKGRGPADTGELFF. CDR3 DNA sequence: TGTGCCAGTAGTAAAGGTCGGGGGCCAGCTGACACCGGGGAGCTGTTTTTT.